The next 2 T cell receptor beta chains were all read from a single sample in a study of OX40 agonist ivuxolimab in advanced cancers. Sequencing used immunoSEQ multiplex PCR; TCRdb keeps in-frame clones, though not all of them. This repertoire shows over 70,000 clones, 88% found once; its top ten account for approximately 0.26%. Sequenced here: CD4+ or CD8+ T cells sorted from blood, sampled in a trial of the OX40 agonist ivuxolimab. The source of these receptors is an adult with an advanced solid tumor such as melanoma, head and neck, liver or kidney cancer.

This chain connects TRBV6-5 to TRBJ2-3; possibly TRBD1 for D (6 bases). Germline assignment: CDR1 MNHEY and CDR2 SVGAGI. The germline V and J ends were trimmed by 2 bases and 2 bases, with 11 bases remaining between them. The CDR3 runs 15 residues. CDR3 sequence (DNA): TGTGCCAGCAGTTACACCGGACAGCACACAGATACGCAGTATTTT. It yields the protein CASSYTGQHTDTQYF.

V gene TRBV6-5 combines with J gene TRBJ1-5; no clear D gene. From germline, CDR1 is MNHEY and CDR2 SVGAGI. V was pared by 6 bases and J by 8 bases, with 14 bases between. The CDR3 is 13 amino acids. The CDR3 region has the DNA TGTGCCAGCAGCCCCCAAAAAACGGAGCCCCAGCATTTT. Protein sequence: CASSPQKTEPQHF.